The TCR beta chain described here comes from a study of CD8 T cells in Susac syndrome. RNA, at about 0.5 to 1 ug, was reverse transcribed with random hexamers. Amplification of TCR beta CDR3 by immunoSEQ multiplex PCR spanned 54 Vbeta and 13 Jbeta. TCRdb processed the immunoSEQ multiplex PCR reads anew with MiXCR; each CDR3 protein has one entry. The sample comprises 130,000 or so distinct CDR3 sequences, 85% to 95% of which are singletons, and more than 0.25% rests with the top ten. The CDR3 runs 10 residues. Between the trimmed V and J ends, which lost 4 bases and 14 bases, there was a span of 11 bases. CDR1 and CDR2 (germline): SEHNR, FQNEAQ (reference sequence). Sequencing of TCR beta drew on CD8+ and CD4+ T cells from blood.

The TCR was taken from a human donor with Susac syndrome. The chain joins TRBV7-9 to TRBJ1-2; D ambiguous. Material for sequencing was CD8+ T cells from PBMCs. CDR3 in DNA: TGTGCCAGCAGCTCGGATGTGTGGACCTTC. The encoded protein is CASSSDVWTF.